Below, 10 T cell receptor beta chains from the same sample are listed, as sequenced in a study of shared clonotypes between healthy human individuals. Naive CD8 cells were CD45RO-negative, positively selected for CCR7, excluding terminally differentiated effector memory CD45RA+ cells. Profiling relied on immunoSEQ multiplex PCR, and the TCRdb table lists in-frame clones only, not all of them. The table shows a few million clones, with approximately 92% occurring only once. Sequencing was performed on naive CD8+ T cells from PBMCs. Receptor source: a man between 18 and 35 years old in good health. Some clones in this sample may be carry-over from other donors' samples.

The chain recombines TRBV28 with TRBJ2-7; D remains unclear. The CDR3 is made up of 16 amino acids. The germline V gene has CDR1 MDHEN and CDR2 SYDVKM. V lost 2 bases to trimming and J lost 0 bases, with 14 bases between them. The CDR3 here is CASSLPARAVSYEQYF. Written as DNA, the CDR3 is TGTGCCAGCAGTTTACCCGCCCGCGCGGTCTCCTACGAGCAGTACTTC.

V is TRBV19 and J is TRBJ2-1; 9 bases align to TRBD1. The V segment lost 5 bases and the J segment 7 bases; nucleotides outside the gene matches: 3. The CDR3 sequence is 13 residues long. Per the germline V gene, CDR1 is LNHDA and CDR2 is SQIVND (reference sequence). In nucleotides, the CDR3 is TGTGCCAGTAGTGCCGGGACAGGGAATGAGCAGTTCTTC. Translated, it gives CASSAGTGNEQFF.

The chain carries TRBV30 and TRBJ2-5, with a tentative D call TRBD1 (6 bases). The CDR3 is 14 residues long. Germline-derived CDR1 and CDR2 are GTSNPN and SVGIG (reference sequence). Trimming left V 1 base short and J 7 bases short, with 16 bases between. Here the CDR3 reads CAWSGGQGLGTQYF. In nucleotides, the CDR3 is TGTGCCTGGAGTGGGGGGCAGGGATTAGGGACCCAGTACTTC.

This chain links TRBV2 with TRBJ2-7; no firm D call. CDR1 and CDR2 from the germline V gene are SNHLY and FYNNEI. The CDR3 contains 15 residues. Trimming stripped 7 bases from V and 3 bases from J, with 19 bases between. For the CDR3, the DNA is TGTGCCAGCATTCGCTCCCGTGGTTTAAGCTACGAGCAGTACTTC. It translates to CASIRSRGLSYEQYF.

V is TRBV6-1 and J is TRBJ1-5, with 9 bases lining up with TRBD1. The CDR3 sequence is 15 residues long. The trim removed 5 bases at V and 0 bases at J, leaving 2 bases unmatched. Germline lookup yields CDR1 MNHNS and CDR2 SASEGT. CDR3 DNA: TGTGCCAGCAGTAGGACAGGGGATAGCAATCAGCCCCAGCATTTT. It translates to CASSRTGDSNQPQHF.

This clone was picked up one time. This sequence joins TRBV11-2 and TRBJ2-1, with 10 bases that match TRBD2. J was trimmed by 7 bases and V by 4 bases; bases with no gene match: 19. Germline CDR1 SGHAT, CDR2 FQNNGV. CDR3 length: 19 amino acids. The CDR3 sequence: CASSSRWSSGRAAWNEQFF. The CDR3 DNA reads as TGTGCCAGCAGCTCAAGATGGTCCAGCGGGAGGGCCGCTTGGAATGAGCAGTTCTTC.

The V call is TRBV7-6, the J call TRBJ2-7, with 10 bases identical to TRBD2. The V segment lost 0 bases and the J segment 3 bases; nucleotides outside the gene matches: 2. CDR3 length: 15 amino acids. Germline CDR1 reads SGHVS; CDR2 reads FNYEAQ. The CDR3 sequence is CASSLALAGSYEQYF. The CDR3 DNA reads as TGTGCCAGCAGCTTAGCACTAGCGGGAAGCTACGAGCAGTACTTC.

The chain has TRBV7-3 and TRBJ2-2; TRBD2 matches 9 bases. The CDR3 spans 17 residues. The germline V gene encodes CDR1 SGHTA and CDR2 FQGTGA. J gave up 2 bases and V 4 bases, and 8 bases lay outside the gene matches. The CDR3 bases are TGTGCCAGCAGCTCCGACCGACTAGCGGCCAACACCGGGGAGCTGTTTTTT. Its translation is CASSSDRLAANTGELFF. Drawing the rest from reference TRBV7-3 and TRBJ2-2, the complete variable domain is GAGVSQTPSNKVTEKGKYVELRCDPISGHTALYWYRQSLGQGPEFLIYFQGTGAADDSGLPNDRFFAVRPEGSVSTLKIQRTERGDSAVYLCASSSDRLAANTGELFFGEGSRLTVL.

The rearrangement uses TRBV7-9 and TRBJ1-4, with 8 bases that match TRBD1. CDR3 size: 16 residues. Germline V CDR1 and CDR2: SEHNR, FQNEAQ (reference sequence). Losses at the gene ends were 3 bases for V and 8 bases for J; bases not matched to a gene: 11. The CDR3 DNA sequence: TGTGCCAGCAGCTTTCCGTTGGGACAGGCTGGGGAAAAACTGTTTTTT. It specifies CASSFPLGQAGEKLFF.

J is TRBJ1-2 and V is TRBV19, with D tentatively TRBD1 (5 bases). Trimming removed 5 bases at V and 2 bases at J, with 9 bases between. Germline CDR1 LNHDA, CDR2 SQIVND (reference sequence). The CDR3 spans 13 residues. The CDR3 DNA reads as TGTGCCAGTAGTCCATGGACAAACTATGGCTACACCTTC. Protein: CASSPWTNYGYTF.